This T cell receptor (beta chain) was captured in a study of PD-1 blockade in classical Hodgkin lymphoma. In the study overall: Patients in the cohort were put on intravenous nivolumab, 3 mg/kg every 2 weeks. The study's findings and limits: Lower baseline TCR diversity marked trial partial responders and progressors. CD4+ TCR diversity, unlike CD8+, rose significantly by C4D1. Individuals who commenced nivolumab within less than 1 year of ASCT were excluded.

The time point: cycle 4 day 1 (C4D1), after around six weeks of nivolumab. Patients all relapsed after autologous stem cell transplantation, and there was variation in brentuximab vedotin exposure. This CDR3 comprises 16 residues. Germline-derived CDR1 and CDR2 are LNHDA and SQIVND (reference sequence). Trimming took 4 bases from V and 2 from J, leaving 15 bases between them. Some clones are missing from TCRdb's copy, which holds only in-frame ones; the method was immunoSEQ multiplex PCR. The table includes about 64,000 clones, around nine tenths detected once. Of note for this clone: The target antigen is unknown.

The V call is TRBV19, the J call TRBJ2-1; tentatively, D is TRBD2 (7 bases). The source material was peripheral blood mononuclear cells (PBMCs), sampled before the fourth cycle of nivolumab. This clonotype was obtained from a human donor with classical Hodgkin lymphoma. CDR3 in DNA: TGTGCCAGTAGTAACTTCCGGGGGGCTGCCTACAATGAGCAGTTCTTC. Translation gives CASSNFRGAAYNEQFF.